Listed below are T cell receptor beta chains from one sample, sequenced in a study of preoperative IRX-2 immunotherapy in early breast cancer. Method: immunoSEQ multiplex PCR; TCRdb's copy keeps in-frame clones and lacks some. The data show under 35,000 clones, 82% seen once. This sample was gathered from a patient treated with IRX-2 immunotherapy. The receptors were sampled from a human donor with breast cancer. CDR3s include the opening cysteine and the closing phenylalanine or tryptophan. The D gene is left open where the match is weak. Expanded clones are given a class, and other clones once, few, many or no size at all.

d_call: -
cdr3_length: 15
clone_size: once
v_call: TRBV6-8
j_call: TRBJ2-6
cdr3_aa: CASTLRATGANVLTF
cdr3_nt: TGTGCCAGCACCTTGAGGGCTACTGGGGCCAACGTCCTGACTTTC

d_call: -
cdr3_length: 13
clone_size: -
v_call: TRBV14
j_call: TRBJ2-3
cdr3_aa: CASSQVAADTQYF
cdr3_nt: TGTGCCAGCAGCCAAGTTGCAGCAGATACGCAGTATTTT

d_call: -
cdr3_length: 14
clone_size: -
v_call: TRBV19
j_call: TRBJ2-7
cdr3_aa: CASSSSSQGGEQYF
cdr3_nt: TGTGCCAGTAGTTCGTCCTCACAGGGCGGCGAGCAGTACTTC

d_call: -
cdr3_length: 15
clone_size: -
v_call: TRBV11-3
j_call: TRBJ1-1
cdr3_aa: CASSLGWVGFTEAFF
cdr3_nt: TGTGCCAGCAGCTTGGGCTGGGTGGGGTTTACTGAAGCTTTCTTT

d_call: TRBD1
cdr3_length: 14
clone_size: -
v_call: TRBV7-7
j_call: TRBJ1-1
cdr3_aa: CASSSSNGRTGTFF
cdr3_nt: TGTGCCAGCAGCTCCTCCAACGGGCGGACAGGGACTTTCTTT

d_call: TRBD2
cdr3_length: 14
clone_size: -
v_call: TRBV5-1
j_call: TRBJ2-3
cdr3_aa: CASSSSGRGDTQYF
cdr3_nt: TGCGCCAGCAGCTCTAGCGGGAGAGGAGATACGCAGTATTTT

d_call: -
cdr3_length: 14
clone_size: -
v_call: TRBV6-8
j_call: TRBJ2-2
cdr3_aa: CASSRSFVTGELFF
cdr3_nt: TGTGCCAGCAGCCGAAGCTTCGTCACCGGGGAGCTGTTTTTT

d_call: -
cdr3_length: 16
clone_size: -
v_call: TRBV14
j_call: TRBJ2-3
cdr3_aa: CASSYSGTSRTDTQYF
cdr3_nt: TGTGCCAGCAGCTATTCCGGGACTTCTCGCACAGATACGCAGTATTTT

d_call: -
cdr3_length: 12
clone_size: -
v_call: TRBV19
j_call: TRBJ1-2
cdr3_aa: CASSTDPHGYTF
cdr3_nt: TGTGCCAGTAGCACGGATCCCCATGGCTACACCTTC

d_call: TRBD2
cdr3_length: 15
clone_size: -
v_call: TRBV7-1
j_call: TRBJ2-3
cdr3_aa: CASSFTSGLADTQYF
cdr3_nt: TGTGCCAGCAGCTTTACTAGCGGGTTGGCAGATACGCAGTATTTT

d_call: -
cdr3_length: 15
clone_size: -
v_call: TRBV7-1
j_call: TRBJ2-2
cdr3_aa: CASSPWSGATGELFF
cdr3_nt: TGTGCCAGCAGCCCGTGGTCAGGGGCTACCGGGGAGCTGTTTTTT

d_call: -
cdr3_length: 12
clone_size: -
v_call: TRBV29-1
j_call: TRBJ1-4
cdr3_aa: CSVGQRNEKLFF
cdr3_nt: TGCAGCGTTGGGCAGCGGAATGAAAAACTGTTTTTT

d_call: -
cdr3_length: 12
clone_size: -
v_call: TRBV29-1
j_call: TRBJ2-1
cdr3_aa: CSAVGARHEQFF
cdr3_nt: TGCAGCGCCGTCGGGGCGAGGCATGAGCAGTTCTTC

d_call: -
cdr3_length: 14
clone_size: -
v_call: TRBV6-8
j_call: TRBJ2-7
cdr3_aa: CASSFHRPWGEQYF
cdr3_nt: TGTGCCAGCAGTTTCCACAGGCCCTGGGGCGAGCAGTACTTC

d_call: TRBD1
cdr3_length: 16
clone_size: few
v_call: TRBV19
j_call: TRBJ2-7
cdr3_aa: CASSIRGGYLSYEQYF
cdr3_nt: TGTGCCAGTAGTATCAGAGGGGGCTATTTATCCTACGAGCAGTACTTC

d_call: -
cdr3_length: 14
clone_size: -
v_call: TRBV6-8
j_call: TRBJ1-2
cdr3_aa: CASSYTGPLRGYTF
cdr3_nt: TGTGCCAGCAGTTATACCGGACCGCTCCGTGGCTACACCTTC

d_call: -
cdr3_length: 15
clone_size: once
v_call: TRBV6-8
j_call: TRBJ2-3
cdr3_aa: CASSLQFASTDTQYF
cdr3_nt: TGTGCCAGCAGTTTGCAGTTCGCTAGCACAGATACGCAGTATTTT

d_call: -
cdr3_length: 14
clone_size: -
v_call: TRBV5-1
j_call: TRBJ2-7
cdr3_aa: CASSFGDATYEQYF
cdr3_nt: TGCGCCAGCAGCTTCGGGGACGCAACCTACGAGCAGTACTTC

d_call: -
cdr3_length: 13
clone_size: once
v_call: TRBV29-1
j_call: TRBJ2-5
cdr3_aa: CSVGAWGGETQYF
cdr3_nt: TGCAGCGTTGGCGCGTGGGGTGGGGAGACCCAGTACTTC

d_call: -
cdr3_length: 13
clone_size: few
v_call: TRBV6-8
j_call: TRBJ1-4
cdr3_aa: CASRSLGREKLFF
cdr3_nt: TGTGCCAGCCGTTCCCTGGGACGAGAAAAACTGTTTTTT

d_call: -
cdr3_length: 14
clone_size: -
v_call: TRBV5-1
j_call: TRBJ1-1
cdr3_aa: CASSLALDNTEAFF
cdr3_nt: TGCGCCAGCAGCTTGGCCTTAGACAACACTGAAGCTTTCTTT

d_call: TRBD1
cdr3_length: 16
clone_size: -
v_call: TRBV15
j_call: TRBJ2-7
cdr3_aa: CATSRQAPGQGYEQYF
cdr3_nt: TGTGCCACCAGCAGACAAGCTCCGGGACAGGGGTACGAGCAGTACTTC

d_call: -
cdr3_length: 13
clone_size: -
v_call: TRBV6-8
j_call: TRBJ2-3
cdr3_aa: CASSTTSTDTQYF
cdr3_nt: TGTGCCAGCAGTACAACTAGCACAGATACGCAGTATTTT

d_call: TRBD2
cdr3_length: 16
clone_size: few
v_call: TRBV6-8
j_call: TRBJ2-2
cdr3_aa: CAISPGLAKNTGELFF
cdr3_nt: TGTGCCATCAGCCCGGGACTAGCGAAGAACACCGGGGAGCTGTTTTTT

d_call: -
cdr3_length: 13
clone_size: -
v_call: TRBV7-1
j_call: TRBJ1-1
cdr3_aa: CASSWRGNTEAFF
cdr3_nt: TGTGCCAGCAGCTGGAGGGGAAACACTGAAGCTTTCTTT

d_call: -
cdr3_length: 17
clone_size: once
v_call: TRBV1
j_call: TRBJ2-5
cdr3_aa: CASSHDRGTPRGETQYF
cdr3_nt: TGCGCCAGCAGCCATGATCGGGGGACTCCCCGGGGGGAGACCCAGTACTTC

d_call: -
cdr3_length: 16
clone_size: -
v_call: TRBV15
j_call: TRBJ2-5
cdr3_aa: CATRTGQFGKEETQYF
cdr3_nt: TGTGCCACCAGGACCGGACAGTTTGGGAAAGAGGAGACCCAGTACTTC

d_call: -
cdr3_length: 14
clone_size: -
v_call: TRBV18
j_call: TRBJ2-7
cdr3_aa: CASSPRGGSYEQYF
cdr3_nt: TGTGCCAGCTCGCCCAGGGGCGGCAGCTACGAGCAGTACTTC

d_call: -
cdr3_length: 16
clone_size: -
v_call: TRBV5-1
j_call: TRBJ2-1
cdr3_aa: CASSLGAGWVYNEQFF
cdr3_nt: TGCGCCAGCAGCTTGGGGGCAGGGTGGGTATACAATGAGCAGTTCTTC

d_call: TRBD2
cdr3_length: 15
clone_size: -
v_call: TRBV6-8
j_call: TRBJ2-3
cdr3_aa: CASSYRRGGSDTQYF
cdr3_nt: TGTGCCAGCAGTTACCGGCGGGGGGGCTCAGATACGCAGTATTTT

d_call: TRBD1
cdr3_length: 13
clone_size: -
v_call: TRBV28
j_call: TRBJ1-5
cdr3_aa: CASRTGGNQPQHF
cdr3_nt: TGTGCCAGCAGGACAGGGGGCAATCAGCCCCAGCATTTT

d_call: -
cdr3_length: 15
clone_size: -
v_call: TRBV11-3
j_call: TRBJ2-1
cdr3_aa: CASSFLEVPYNEQFF
cdr3_nt: TGTGCCAGCAGCTTTCTAGAGGTCCCCTACAATGAGCAGTTCTTC

d_call: -
cdr3_length: 21
clone_size: -
v_call: TRBV5-3
j_call: TRBJ1-1
cdr3_aa: CARSLGTRGTGSLGVNTEAFF
cdr3_nt: TGTGCCAGAAGCTTGGGAACCCGGGGCACAGGGTCCCTGGGGGTGAACACTGAAGCTTTCTTT

d_call: -
cdr3_length: 14
clone_size: -
v_call: TRBV15
j_call: TRBJ2-5
cdr3_aa: CASSLAPQGETQYF
cdr3_nt: TGTGCCAGCAGCTTGGCTCCTCAGGGGGAGACCCAGTACTTC

d_call: -
cdr3_length: 16
clone_size: few
v_call: TRBV6-8
j_call: TRBJ2-2
cdr3_aa: CASSRGTVTNTGELFF
cdr3_nt: TGTGCCAGCAGCCGGGGGACAGTAACGAACACCGGGGAGCTGTTTTTT

d_call: -
cdr3_length: 15
clone_size: -
v_call: TRBV6-8
j_call: TRBJ2-7
cdr3_aa: CASSDPGTIPYEQYF
cdr3_nt: TGTGCCAGCAGTGACCCCGGGACAATACCCTACGAGCAGTACTTC

d_call: TRBD2
cdr3_length: 16
clone_size: -
v_call: TRBV7-6
j_call: TRBJ2-1
cdr3_aa: CASSLGASGSNNEQFF
cdr3_nt: TGTGCCAGCAGCTTGGGGGCTAGCGGGAGTAATAATGAGCAGTTCTTC

d_call: -
cdr3_length: 16
clone_size: -
v_call: TRBV15
j_call: TRBJ2-1
cdr3_aa: CATSRGHTAWDNEQFF
cdr3_nt: TGTGCCACCAGCAGAGGGCACACAGCCTGGGACAATGAGCAGTTCTTC

d_call: -
cdr3_length: 16
clone_size: -
v_call: TRBV7-6
j_call: TRBJ1-1
cdr3_aa: CASSLGAGWMNTEAFF
cdr3_nt: TGTGCCAGCAGCTTGGGGGCAGGGTGGATGAACACTGAAGCTTTCTTT

d_call: -
cdr3_length: 15
clone_size: few
v_call: TRBV6-8
j_call: TRBJ2-7
cdr3_aa: CASSYGPEDVHEQYF
cdr3_nt: TGTGCCAGCAGTTACGGTCCGGAGGACGTCCACGAGCAGTACTTC

d_call: -
cdr3_length: 13
clone_size: -
v_call: TRBV6-8
j_call: TRBJ1-4
cdr3_aa: CASRDYRDEKLFF
cdr3_nt: TGTGCCAGCAGGGACTACAGGGATGAAAAACTGTTTTTT

d_call: TRBD2
cdr3_length: 17
clone_size: -
v_call: TRBV11-3
j_call: TRBJ2-1
cdr3_aa: CASSLASGAGGYNEQFF
cdr3_nt: TGTGCCAGCAGCCTCGCTAGTGGTGCGGGGGGCTACAATGAGCAGTTCTTC

d_call: TRBD1
cdr3_length: 17
clone_size: -
v_call: TRBV6-7
j_call: TRBJ1-1
cdr3_aa: CASSTHRTRQGGTEAFF
cdr3_nt: TGTGCCAGCAGTACCCACAGAACTAGACAGGGTGGCACTGAAGCTTTCTTT

d_call: TRBD1
cdr3_length: 15
clone_size: -
v_call: TRBV5-1
j_call: TRBJ1-1
cdr3_aa: CASSLGGQLNTEAFF
cdr3_nt: TGCGCCAGCAGCTTGGGGGGACAGCTGAACACTGAAGCTTTCTTT

d_call: TRBD1
cdr3_length: 12
clone_size: -
v_call: TRBV6-8
j_call: TRBJ2-3
cdr3_aa: CATQGARNTQYF
cdr3_nt: TGTGCCACCCAGGGGGCAAGGAATACGCAGTATTTT

d_call: TRBD2
cdr3_length: 17
clone_size: -
v_call: TRBV11-3
j_call: TRBJ2-1
cdr3_aa: CASSLEGAGGPRDEQFF
cdr3_nt: TGTGCCAGCAGCTTGGAAGGAGCGGGAGGGCCTCGGGATGAGCAGTTCTTC

d_call: TRBD2
cdr3_length: 20
clone_size: -
v_call: TRBV23-1
j_call: TRBJ2-1
cdr3_aa: CASNLSGTSGGGGSPNEQFF
cdr3_nt: TGCGCCAGCAACCTATCCGGGACTAGCGGGGGAGGTGGTTCCCCCAATGAGCAGTTCTTC

d_call: -
cdr3_length: 13
clone_size: -
v_call: TRBV7-1
j_call: TRBJ1-2
cdr3_aa: CASSKTGLYGYTF
cdr3_nt: TGTGCCAGCAGCAAAACAGGGCTCTATGGCTACACCTTC

d_call: TRBD1
cdr3_length: 15
clone_size: few
v_call: TRBV15
j_call: TRBJ2-7
cdr3_aa: CATSRDGTGGYEQYF
cdr3_nt: TGTGCCACCAGCAGAGACGGGACAGGGGGCTACGAGCAGTACTTC

d_call: -
cdr3_length: 12
clone_size: once
v_call: TRBV28
j_call: TRBJ1-1
cdr3_aa: CASSLTGGDAFF
cdr3_nt: TGTGCCAGCAGTTTGACAGGAGGAGACGCTTTCTTT

d_call: -
cdr3_length: 13
clone_size: -
v_call: TRBV19
j_call: TRBJ2-3
cdr3_aa: CATAGGFMDTQYF
cdr3_nt: TGTGCCACCGCGGGCGGATTCATGGATACGCAGTATTTT